This T cell receptor beta chain was recorded in a study of T cell responses to AZD1222 COVID-19 vaccine. Germline lookup yields CDR1 LNHDA and CDR2 SQIVND (reference sequence). The CDR3 extends over 14 amino acids. V was shortened by 5 bases and J by 2 bases, with 13 bases between the two germline ends. Clones were sequenced by immunoSEQ multiplex PCR, and TCRdb holds only the in-frame ones, with some missing. Altogether about 150,000 clones are present, about nine tenths being singletons, with the ten largest covering about 2%. This specimen consisted of peripheral blood, obtained on day 0 of AZD1222 vaccination. The TCR sequence derives from an adult in good health. The chain uses TRBV19 and TRBJ2-7; weak D call: TRBD1 (5 bases). The CDR3 region has the DNA TGTGCCAGTAGTTATAGGGGAAATCCCTACGAGCAGTACTTC. Its translation is CASSYRGNPYEQYF.